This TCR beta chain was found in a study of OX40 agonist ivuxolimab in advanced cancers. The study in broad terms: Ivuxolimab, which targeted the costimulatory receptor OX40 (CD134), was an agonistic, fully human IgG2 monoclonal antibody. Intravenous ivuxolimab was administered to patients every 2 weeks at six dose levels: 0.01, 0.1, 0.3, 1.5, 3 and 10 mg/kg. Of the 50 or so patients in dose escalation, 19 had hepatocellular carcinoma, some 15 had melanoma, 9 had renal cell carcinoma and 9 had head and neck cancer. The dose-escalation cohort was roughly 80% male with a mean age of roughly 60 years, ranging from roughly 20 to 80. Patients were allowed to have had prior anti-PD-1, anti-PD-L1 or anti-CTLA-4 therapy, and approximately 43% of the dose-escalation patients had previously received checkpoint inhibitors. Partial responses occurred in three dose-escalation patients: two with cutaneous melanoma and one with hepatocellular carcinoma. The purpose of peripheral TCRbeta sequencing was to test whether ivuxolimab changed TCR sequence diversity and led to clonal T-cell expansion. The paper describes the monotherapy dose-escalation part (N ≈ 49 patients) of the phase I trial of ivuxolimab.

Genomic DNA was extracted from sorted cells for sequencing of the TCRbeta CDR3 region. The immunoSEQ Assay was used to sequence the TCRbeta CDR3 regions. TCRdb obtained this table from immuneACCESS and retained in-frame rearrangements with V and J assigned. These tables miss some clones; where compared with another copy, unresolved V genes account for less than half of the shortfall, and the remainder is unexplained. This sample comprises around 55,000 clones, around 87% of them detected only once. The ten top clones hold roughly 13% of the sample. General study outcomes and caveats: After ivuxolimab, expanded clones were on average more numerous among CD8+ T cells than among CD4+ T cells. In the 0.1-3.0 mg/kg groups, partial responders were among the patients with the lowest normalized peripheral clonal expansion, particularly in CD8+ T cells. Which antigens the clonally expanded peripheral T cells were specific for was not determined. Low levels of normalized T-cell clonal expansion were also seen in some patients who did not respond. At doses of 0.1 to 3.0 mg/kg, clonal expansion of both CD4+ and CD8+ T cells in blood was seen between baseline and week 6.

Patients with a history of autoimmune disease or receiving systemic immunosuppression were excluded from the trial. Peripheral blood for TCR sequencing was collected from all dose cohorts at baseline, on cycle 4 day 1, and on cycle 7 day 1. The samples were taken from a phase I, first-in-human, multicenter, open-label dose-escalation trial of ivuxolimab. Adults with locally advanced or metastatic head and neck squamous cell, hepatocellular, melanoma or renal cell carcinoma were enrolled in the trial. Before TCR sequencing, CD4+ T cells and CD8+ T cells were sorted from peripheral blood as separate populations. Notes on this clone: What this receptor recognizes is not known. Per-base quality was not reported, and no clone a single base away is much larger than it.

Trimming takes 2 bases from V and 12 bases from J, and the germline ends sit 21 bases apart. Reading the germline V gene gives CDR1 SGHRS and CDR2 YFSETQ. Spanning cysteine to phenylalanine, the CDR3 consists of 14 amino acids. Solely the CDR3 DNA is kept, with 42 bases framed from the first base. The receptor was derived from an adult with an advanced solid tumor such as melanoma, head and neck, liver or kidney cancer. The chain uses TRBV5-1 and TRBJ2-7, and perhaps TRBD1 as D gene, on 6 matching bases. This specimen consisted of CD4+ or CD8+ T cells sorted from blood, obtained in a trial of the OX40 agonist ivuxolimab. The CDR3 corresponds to CASSFDGQTGRRYF. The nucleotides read TGCGCCAGCAGCTTCGACGGACAGACGGGGCGGCGGTACTTC. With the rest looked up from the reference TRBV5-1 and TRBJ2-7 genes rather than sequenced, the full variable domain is KAGVTQTPRYLIKTRGQQVTLSCSPISGHRSVSWYQQTPGQGLQFLFEYFSETQRNKGNFPGRFSGRQFSNSRSEMNVSTLELGDSALYLCASSFDGQTGRRYFGPGTRLTVT.